The entry below describes one T cell receptor (beta chain). TCR beta chains were sequenced at survey level with immunoSEQ. The protocol was immunoSEQ multiplex PCR, while the TCRdb copy is restricted to in-frame clones and leaves out a portion. The table records approximately 53,000 clones, 85% to 95% of them present only once. The CDR3 spans 13 residues. Trimming pared 5 bases from V and 8 bases from J, leaving 12 bases between. Per the germline V gene, CDR1 is MGHRA and CDR2 is YSYEKL. The source is a middle-aged man with rheumatoid arthritis. The V gene is TRBV4-1, the J gene TRBJ1-4, with D possibly TRBD1 on 5 matching bases. The source material was PBMCs. The CDR3 DNA reads TGCGCCAGCAGCGGGGGGGTTTGGGAAAAACTGTTTTTT. Amino acids: CASSGGVWEKLFF.